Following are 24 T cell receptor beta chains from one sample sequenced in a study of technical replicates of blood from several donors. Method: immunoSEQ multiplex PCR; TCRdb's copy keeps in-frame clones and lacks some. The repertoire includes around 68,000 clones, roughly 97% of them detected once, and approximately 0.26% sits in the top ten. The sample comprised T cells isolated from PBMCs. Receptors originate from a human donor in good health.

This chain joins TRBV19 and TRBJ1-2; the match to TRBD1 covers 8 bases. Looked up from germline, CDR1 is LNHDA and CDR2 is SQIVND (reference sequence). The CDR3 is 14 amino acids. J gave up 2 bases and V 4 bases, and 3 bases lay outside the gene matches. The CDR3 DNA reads TGTGCCAGTAGTAGATGGACAGGGAACTATGGCTACACCTTC. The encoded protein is CASSRWTGNYGYTF.

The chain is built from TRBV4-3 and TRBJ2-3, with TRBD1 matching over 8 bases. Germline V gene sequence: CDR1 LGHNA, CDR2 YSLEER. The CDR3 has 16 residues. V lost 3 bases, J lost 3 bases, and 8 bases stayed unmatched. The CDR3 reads CASSHHGQGITDTQYF. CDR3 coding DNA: TGCGCCAGCAGCCACCACGGACAGGGAATAACAGATACGCAGTATTTT.

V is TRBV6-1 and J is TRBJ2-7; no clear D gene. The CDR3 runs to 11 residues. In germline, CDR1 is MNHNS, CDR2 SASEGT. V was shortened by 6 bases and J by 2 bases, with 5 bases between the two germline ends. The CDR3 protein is CASRAAYEQYF. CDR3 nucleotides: TGTGCCAGCAGGGCGGCCTACGAGCAGTACTTC.

As DNA, the CDR3 is TGTGCCAGCAGTCCTCCGGGACAGGGGTATGGCTACACCTTC. This gives the protein CASSPPGQGYGYTF. The V gene is TRBV7-9, the J gene TRBJ1-2; TRBD1 agrees at 10 bases. Per germline, CDR1 SEHNR and CDR2 FQNEAQ (reference sequence). V trimming: 6 bases; J trimming: 5 bases; junction bases outside the gene matches: 6. The CDR3 loop spans 14 amino acids.

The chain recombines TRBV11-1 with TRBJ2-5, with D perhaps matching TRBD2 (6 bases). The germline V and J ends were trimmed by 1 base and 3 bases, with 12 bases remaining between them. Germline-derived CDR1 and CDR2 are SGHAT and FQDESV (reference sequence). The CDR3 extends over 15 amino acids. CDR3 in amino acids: CASSLGAGGEETQYF. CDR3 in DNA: TGTGCCAGCAGCTTAGGCGCTGGAGGGGAAGAGACCCAGTACTTC.

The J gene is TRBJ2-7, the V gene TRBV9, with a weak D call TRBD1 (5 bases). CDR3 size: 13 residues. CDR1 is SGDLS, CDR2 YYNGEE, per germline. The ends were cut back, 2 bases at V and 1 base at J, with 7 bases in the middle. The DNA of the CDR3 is TGTGCCAGCAGCGTGGCAGGGTCCTACGAGCAGTACTTC. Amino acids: CASSVAGSYEQYF. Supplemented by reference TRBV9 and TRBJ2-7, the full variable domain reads DSGVTQTPKHLITATGQRVTLRCSPRSGDLSVYWYQQSLDQGLQFLIQYYNGEERAKGNILERFSAQQFPDLHSELNLSSLELGDSALYFCASSVAGSYEQYFGPGTRLTVT.

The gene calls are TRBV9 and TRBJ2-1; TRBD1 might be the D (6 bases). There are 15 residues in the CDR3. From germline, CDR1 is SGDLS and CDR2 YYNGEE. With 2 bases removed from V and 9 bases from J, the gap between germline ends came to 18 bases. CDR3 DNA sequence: TGTGCCAGCAGCGTGCAGGGGTGGTTAGAGGGTGAGCAGTTCTTC. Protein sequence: CASSVQGWLEGEQFF.

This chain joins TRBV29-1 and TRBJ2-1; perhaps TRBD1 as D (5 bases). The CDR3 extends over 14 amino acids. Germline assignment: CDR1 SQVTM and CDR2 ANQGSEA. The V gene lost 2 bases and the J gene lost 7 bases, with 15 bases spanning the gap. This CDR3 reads CSVEKVAGINEQFF. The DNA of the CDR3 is TGCAGCGTTGAAAAAGTGGCAGGGATAAATGAGCAGTTCTTC.

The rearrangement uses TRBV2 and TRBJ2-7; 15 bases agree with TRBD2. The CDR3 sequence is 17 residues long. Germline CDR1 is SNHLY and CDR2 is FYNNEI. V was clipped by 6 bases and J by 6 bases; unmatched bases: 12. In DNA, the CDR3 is TGTGCCAGCAGCGAAACACGGACTAGCGGGAGGGCCAGCGAGCAGTACTTC. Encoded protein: CASSETRTSGRASEQYF.

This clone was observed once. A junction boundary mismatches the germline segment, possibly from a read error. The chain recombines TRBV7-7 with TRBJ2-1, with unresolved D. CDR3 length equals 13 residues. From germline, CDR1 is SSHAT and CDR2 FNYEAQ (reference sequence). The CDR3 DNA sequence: TGTGCTAGCAGCTTAGACATCTACAATGAGCAGTTCTTC. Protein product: CASSLDIYNEQFF.

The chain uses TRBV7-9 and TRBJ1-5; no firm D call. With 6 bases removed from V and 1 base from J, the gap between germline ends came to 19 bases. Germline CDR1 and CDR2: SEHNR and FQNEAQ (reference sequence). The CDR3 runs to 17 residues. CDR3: CASSSGPVGGSNQPQHF. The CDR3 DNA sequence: TGTGCCAGCAGTTCAGGACCTGTTGGAGGGAGCAATCAGCCCCAGCATTTT.

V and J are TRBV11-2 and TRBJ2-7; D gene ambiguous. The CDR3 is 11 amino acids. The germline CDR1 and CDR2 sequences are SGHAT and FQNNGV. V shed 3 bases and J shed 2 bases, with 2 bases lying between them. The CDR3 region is CASSFTYEQYF. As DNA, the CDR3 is TGTGCCAGCAGCTTTACCTACGAGCAGTACTTC.

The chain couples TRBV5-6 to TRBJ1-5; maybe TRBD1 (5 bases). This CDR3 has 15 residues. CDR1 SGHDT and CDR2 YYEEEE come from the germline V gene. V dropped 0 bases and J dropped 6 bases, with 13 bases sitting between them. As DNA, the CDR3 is TGTGCCAGCAGCTTGGCAGGGTTCTTAGGTCAGCCCCAGCATTTT. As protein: CASSLAGFLGQPQHF.

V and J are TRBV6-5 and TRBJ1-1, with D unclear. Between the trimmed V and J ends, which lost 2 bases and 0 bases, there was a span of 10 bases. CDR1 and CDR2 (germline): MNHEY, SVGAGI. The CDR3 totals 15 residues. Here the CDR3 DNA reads TGTGCCAGCAGTTACGGGCCAGTTATGAACACTGAAGCTTTCTTT. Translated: CASSYGPVMNTEAFF.

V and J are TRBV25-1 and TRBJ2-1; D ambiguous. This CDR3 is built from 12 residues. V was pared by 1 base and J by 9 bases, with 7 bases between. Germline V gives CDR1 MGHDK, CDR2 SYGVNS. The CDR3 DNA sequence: TGTGCCAGCAGTGAATCGGTTGGTGAGCAGTTCTTC. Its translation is CASSESVGEQFF. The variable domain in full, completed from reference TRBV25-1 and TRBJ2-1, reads EADIYQTPRYLVIGTGKKITLECSQTMGHDKMYWYQQDPGMELHLIHYSYGVNSTEKGDLSSESTVSRIRTEHFPLTLESARPSHTSQYLCASSESVGEQFFGPGTRLTVL.

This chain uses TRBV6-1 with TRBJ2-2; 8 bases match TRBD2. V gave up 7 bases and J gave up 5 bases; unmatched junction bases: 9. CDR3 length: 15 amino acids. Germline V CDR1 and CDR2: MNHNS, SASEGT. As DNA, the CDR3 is TGTGCCAGCAAGGTCGCGGGAGGTTGGACCGGGGAGCTGTTTTTT. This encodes CASKVAGGWTGELFF.

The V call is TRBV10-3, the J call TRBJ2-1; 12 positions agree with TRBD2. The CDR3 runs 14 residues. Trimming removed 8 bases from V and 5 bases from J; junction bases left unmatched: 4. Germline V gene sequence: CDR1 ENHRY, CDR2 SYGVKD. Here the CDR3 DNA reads TGTGCCATCGCACTAGCGGGAGGAGACAATGAGCAGTTCTTC. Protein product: CAIALAGGDNEQFF.

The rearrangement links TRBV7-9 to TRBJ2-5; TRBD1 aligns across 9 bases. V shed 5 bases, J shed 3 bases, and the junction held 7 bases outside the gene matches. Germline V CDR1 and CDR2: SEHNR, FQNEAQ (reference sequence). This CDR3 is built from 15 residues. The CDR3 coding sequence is TGTGCCAGCAGCCCAACCGGGACAGGGAAAGAGACCCAGTACTTC. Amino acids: CASSPTGTGKETQYF.

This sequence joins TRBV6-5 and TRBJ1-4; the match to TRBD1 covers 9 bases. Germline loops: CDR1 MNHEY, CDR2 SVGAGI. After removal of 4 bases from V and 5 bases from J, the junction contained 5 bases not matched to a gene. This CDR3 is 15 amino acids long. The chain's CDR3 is CASSSWDRENEKLFF. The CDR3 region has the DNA TGTGCCAGCAGTTCATGGGACAGGGAAAATGAAAAACTGTTTTTT.

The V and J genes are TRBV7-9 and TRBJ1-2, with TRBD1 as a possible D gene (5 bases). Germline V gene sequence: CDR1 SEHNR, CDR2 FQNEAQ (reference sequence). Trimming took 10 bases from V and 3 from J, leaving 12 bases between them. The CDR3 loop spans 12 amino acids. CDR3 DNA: TGTGCCACCAGGGCCTCATACTATGGCTACACCTTC. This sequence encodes CATRASYYGYTF.

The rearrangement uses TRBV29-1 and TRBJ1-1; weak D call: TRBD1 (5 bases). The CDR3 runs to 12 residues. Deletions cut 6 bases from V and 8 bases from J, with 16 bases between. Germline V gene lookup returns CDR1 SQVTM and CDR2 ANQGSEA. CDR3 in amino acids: CSVKVSSGEAFF. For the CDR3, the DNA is TGCAGCGTCAAGGTGTCTTCAGGGGAAGCTTTCTTT.

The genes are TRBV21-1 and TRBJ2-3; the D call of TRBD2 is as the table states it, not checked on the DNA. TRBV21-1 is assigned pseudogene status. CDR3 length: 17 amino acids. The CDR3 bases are TGTGCCAGCACCTGGACTAGCGGGAGTGTTGGTACAGATACGCAGTATTTT. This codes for CASTWTSGSVGTDTQYF.

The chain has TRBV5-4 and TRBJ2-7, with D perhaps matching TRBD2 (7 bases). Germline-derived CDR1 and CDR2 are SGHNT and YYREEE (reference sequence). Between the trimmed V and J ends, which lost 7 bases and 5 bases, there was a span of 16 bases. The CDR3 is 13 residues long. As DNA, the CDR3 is TGTGCCAGCGCCTCCGGGGGGCATGACGAGCAGTACTTC. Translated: CASASGGHDEQYF.

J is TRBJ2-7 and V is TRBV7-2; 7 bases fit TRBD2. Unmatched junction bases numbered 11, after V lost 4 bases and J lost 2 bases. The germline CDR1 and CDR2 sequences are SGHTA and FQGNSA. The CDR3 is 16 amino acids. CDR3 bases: TGTGCCAGCAGCTCACCCCGGGGAGGGTGGGCCTACGAGCAGTACTTC. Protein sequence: CASSSPRGGWAYEQYF. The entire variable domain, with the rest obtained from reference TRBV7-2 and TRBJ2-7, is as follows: GAGVSQSPSNKVTEKGKDVELRCDPISGHTALYWYRQSLGQGLEFLIYFQGNSAPDKSGLPSDRFSAERTGGSVSTLTIQRTQQEDSAVYLCASSSPRGGWAYEQYFGPGTRLTVT.